The entry that follows covers one T cell receptor (beta chain) sequence. Its target antigen remains unknown. The input lacks base qualities; no much larger clone sits a single base away. These data come from a study of spatial heterogeneity in lung cancer (dated by TCRdb to between 2018 and 2021). Regarding the complete study: More beta-chain than alpha-chain transcripts were consistently detected, likely reflecting higher beta-chain transcript abundance. In non-small cell lung cancer, the study made a quantitative comparison of TCR alpha and beta repertoires among multiple tumor regions, matched nontumor lung and blood. At surgery, both alpha and beta chains were TCR-sequenced in 200 to 250 tumor regions, fewer than 85 matched nontumor lung samples and some 56 PBMC samples. In the raw uncorrected reads, each unique combination of TCR and UMI appeared on average more than ten times. Nonsynonymous mutation counts, determined by whole-exome sequencing of tumor tissue, were related to TCR repertoire features.

Receptors were amplified or captured by 5' RACE. Sequencer: NextSeq 500. To allow correction of PCR and sequencing errors, the TCR library protocol tagged every TCR cDNA molecule with a unique molecular identifier. The study's own analysis went as follows. TCR identification, UMI-based error correction and CDR3 extraction were performed with Decombinator tools. Expanded TCRs were defined as those above a frequency of 2 per 1,000, corresponding to the top 1% of the tumor frequency distribution. Each repertoire was subsampled 100 times to 5,000 TCRs, after which Renyi diversity was computed with the R vegan package. CDR3 similarity networks were built from amino acid triplet string-kernel similarity, connecting CDR3s with pairwise similarity above 0.82. Clones were called with MiXCR by TCRdb after fastp trimmed the public reads at Q25, and only in-frame beta chains were retained. Identical CDR3 protein sequences are pooled into one entry, listed with their most common genes and DNA. The V and J calls here are based on TCRdb, not the publication. The sample table lists tens of thousands of distinct CDR3 sequences, about 12% of them with a count of one. About 4.6% of the sample rests with the top ten.

Results and caveats for the whole study, not just this receptor: Confirming at a functional level the hypothesis that regional TCRs recognize regional mutations was considered to require additional single-cell paired TCR alpha and beta sequencing. Ubiquitous expanded tumor TCRs were detected in blood more often at tumor resection than at routine follow-up.

The time point label, as the study defines it: sample taken at primary tumor resection. Without any cell sorting, TCR sequencing was performed on whole RNA extracted either from tumor and nontumor lung tissue or from cryopreserved PBMC samples. Samples were obtained from approximately 76 patients with early-stage, untreated non-small cell lung cancer from the lung TRACERx cohort. Patients were selected for TCR sequencing only if sufficient RNA was available from at least two tumor regions. For this chain, trimming is 7 bases at the V end and 3 bases at the J end, and the number of junction bases without a gene match is 7. Via the germline V gene, CDR1 is SGHRS and CDR2 YFSETQ. There are 13 amino acids in the CDR3, from cysteine to phenylalanine inclusive. CDR3 DNA is the only sequence kept; it has 39 bases, read in frame from the first base.

The chain uses TRBV5-1 and TRBJ2-7, with TRBD2 matching 7 junction bases. The receptor comes from a male donor with early-stage non-small cell lung cancer. Sequenced here: PBMCs, sampled at surgery. The CDR3: CASGPSGDYEQYF. The base sequence is TGCGCCAGCGGACCTAGCGGAGACTACGAGCAGTACTTC. With all but the CDR3 taken from the reference TRBV5-1 and TRBJ2-7 genes, the full variable domain is: KAGVTQTPRYLIKTRGQQVTLSCSPISGHRSVSWYQQTPGQGLQFLFEYFSETQRNKGNFPGRFSGRQFSNSRSEMNVSTLELGDSALYLCASGPSGDYEQYFGPGTRLTVT.